This TCR beta chain was identified during a study of T-cell memory formation after mild COVID-19. Notes on the study in general: A second wave expanding day 15 to 37 was CD4+-biased; contracting clones were balanced.

As regards this clonotype: The antigen is not known.

TCRdb re-called the 5' RACE reads with MiXCR, one entry per CDR3 protein. The data hold 500,000 to 650,000 distinct CDR3 sequences, with less than 25% observed a single time. Germline V gives CDR1 ENHRY, CDR2 SYGVKD. CDR3 size: 15 residues. Between the trimmed V and J ends, which lost 3 bases and 0 bases, there was a span of 11 bases. This TCR derives from an adult woman who had mild COVID-19 (a few samples of this study predate the infection). Cell type and time point are not known. The gene calls are TRBV10-3 and TRBJ1-1; D unclear. Sequenced sample: PBMCs or a T cell subset sorted from them (not recorded which). The CDR3 protein is CAISEATRMNTEAFF. CDR3 nucleotide sequence: TGTGCCATCAGTGAAGCCACGCGCATGAACACTGAAGCTTTCTTT.